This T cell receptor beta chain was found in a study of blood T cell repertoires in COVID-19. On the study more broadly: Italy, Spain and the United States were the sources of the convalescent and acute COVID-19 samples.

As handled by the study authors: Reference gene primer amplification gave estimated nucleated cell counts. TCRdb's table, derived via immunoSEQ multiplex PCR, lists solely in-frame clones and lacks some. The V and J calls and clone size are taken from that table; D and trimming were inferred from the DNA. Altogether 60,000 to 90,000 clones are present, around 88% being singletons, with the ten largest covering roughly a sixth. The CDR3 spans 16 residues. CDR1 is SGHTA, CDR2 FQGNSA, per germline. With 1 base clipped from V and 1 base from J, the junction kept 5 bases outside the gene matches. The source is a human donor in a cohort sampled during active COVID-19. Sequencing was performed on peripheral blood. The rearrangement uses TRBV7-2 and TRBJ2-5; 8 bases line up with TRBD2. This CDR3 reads CASSLVAGRAQETQYF. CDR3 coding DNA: TGTGCCAGCAGCTTAGTCGCCGGGAGGGCCCAAGAGACCCAGTACTTC.